The TCR beta chain under discussion was sequenced for a study of post-analysis software for immune sequencing data. With respect to this clonotype: A read error may be the cause here, since a much bigger clone is one base away.

cDNA libraries of TCR beta carried unique molecular identifiers. TCRdb passed the PCR reads through MiXCR, listing each CDR3 protein once. The profile shows 150,000 to 200,000 distinct CDR3 sequences, 25% to 35% of them singletons. The TCR was taken from a girl aged 5-17 years with multiple sclerosis. Material for sequencing was blood.

The CDR3 sequence is CSARQVGYNEQFF. The DNA for the CDR3 is TGCAGCGCGCGACAGGTCGGCTACAATGAGCAGTTCTTC. The rearrangement uses TRBV29-1 and TRBJ2-1; weak D call: TRBD1 (6 bases). Germline lookup yields CDR1 SQVTM and CDR2 ANQGSEA. The CDR3 consists of 13 residues. The V gene lost 7 bases and the J gene lost 3 bases, with 13 bases spanning the gap.